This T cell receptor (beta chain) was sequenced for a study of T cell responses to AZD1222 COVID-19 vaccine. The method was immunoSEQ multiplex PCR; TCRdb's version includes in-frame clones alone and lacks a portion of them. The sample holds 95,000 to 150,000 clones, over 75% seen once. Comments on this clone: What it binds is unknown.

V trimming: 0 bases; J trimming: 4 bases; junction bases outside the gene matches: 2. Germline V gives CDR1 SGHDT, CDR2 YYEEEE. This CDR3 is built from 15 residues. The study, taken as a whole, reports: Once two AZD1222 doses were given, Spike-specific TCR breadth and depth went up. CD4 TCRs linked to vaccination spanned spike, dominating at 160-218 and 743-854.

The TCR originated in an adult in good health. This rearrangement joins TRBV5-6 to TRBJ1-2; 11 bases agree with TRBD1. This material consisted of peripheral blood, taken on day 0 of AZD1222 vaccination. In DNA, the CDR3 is TGTGCCAGCAGCTTGGCAGGGACAGGGGGCTATGGCTACACCTTC. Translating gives CASSLAGTGGYGYTF.